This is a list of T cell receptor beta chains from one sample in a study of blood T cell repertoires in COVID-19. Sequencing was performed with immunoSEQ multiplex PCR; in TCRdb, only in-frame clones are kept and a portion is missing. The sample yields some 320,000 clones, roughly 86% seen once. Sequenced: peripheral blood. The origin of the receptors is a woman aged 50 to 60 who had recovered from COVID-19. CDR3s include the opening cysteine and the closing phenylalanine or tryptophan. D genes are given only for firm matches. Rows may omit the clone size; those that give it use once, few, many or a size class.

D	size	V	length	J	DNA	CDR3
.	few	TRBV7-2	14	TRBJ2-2	TGTGCCAGCAGCCCGGCCCGGGGAACCGGGGAGCTGTTTTTT	CASSPARGTGELFF
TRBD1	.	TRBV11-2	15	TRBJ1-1	TGTGCCAGCAGCATGGGACAGGGGGCACACACTGAAGCTTTCTTT	CASSMGQGAHTEAFF
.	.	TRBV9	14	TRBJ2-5	TGTGCCAGCAGCGTAACAGGATCCCAAGAGACCCAGTACTTC	CASSVTGSQETQYF
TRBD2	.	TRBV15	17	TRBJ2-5	TGTGCCACCAGCAGAGATCAGGGGACTAGGCCCAAAGGGGCCCAGTACTTC	CATSRDQGTRPKGAQYF
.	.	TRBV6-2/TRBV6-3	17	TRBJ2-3	TGTGCCAGCAGTTACTCAGCGACAGACACTAGCACAGATACGCAGTATTTT	CASSYSATDTSTDTQYF
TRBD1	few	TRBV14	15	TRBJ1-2	TGTGCCAGCAGCCAATTGGACAGGGGGTCCCATGGCTACACCTTC	CASSQLDRGSHGYTF
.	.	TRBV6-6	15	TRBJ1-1	TGTGCCAGCAGTTTCGAACATATCCCGCACACTGAAGCTTTCTTT	CASSFEHIPHTEAFF
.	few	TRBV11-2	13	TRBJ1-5	TGTGCCAGCAGCTTAGGCAGGTATCAGCCCCAGCATTTT	CASSLGRYQPQHF
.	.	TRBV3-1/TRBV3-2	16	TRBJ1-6	TGTGCCAGCAGCCAAGGACCGGGGACTTTGGGTTCACCCCTCCACTTT	CASSQGPGTLGSPLHF
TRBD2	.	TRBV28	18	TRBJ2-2	TGTGCCAGCAGTTCGGGACTAGCGGGGGGCCGATTAACCGGGGAGCTGTTTTTT	CASSSGLAGGRLTGELFF
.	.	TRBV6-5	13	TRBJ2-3	TGTGCCAGCAGTTACTCCAGCGAAGATACGCAGTATTTT	CASSYSSEDTQYF
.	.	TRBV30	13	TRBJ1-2	TGTGCCTGGAGCGGGGAACGTAGTTTTGGCTACACCTTC	CAWSGERSFGYTF
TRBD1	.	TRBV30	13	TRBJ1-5	TGTGCCTGGAGTCGAGACAGGGAACAGCCCCAGCATTTT	CAWSRDREQPQHF
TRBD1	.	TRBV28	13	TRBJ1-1	TGTGCCGGCAAACAGGGGCCTAACACTGAAGCTTTCTTT	CAGKQGPNTEAFF
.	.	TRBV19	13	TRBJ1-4	TGTGCCACACTAGGGAGGATGAGTGAAAAACTGTTTTTT	CATLGRMSEKLFF
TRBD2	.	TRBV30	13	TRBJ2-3	TGTGCCTGGAGCGGGGGGGCCACCCCTACGCAGTATTTT	CAWSGGATPTQYF
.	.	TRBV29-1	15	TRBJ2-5	TGCAGCGTTCACGGGAGATTCAGCGAAGGAGAGACCCAGTACTTC	CSVHGRFSEGETQYF
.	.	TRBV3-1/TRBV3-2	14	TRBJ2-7	TGTGCCAGCAGATTGGGTTTGGGAGCCTACGAGCAGTACTTC	CASRLGLGAYEQYF
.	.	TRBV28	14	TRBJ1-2	TGTGCCAGCAGTACCCTGGGACAAGGTGTGGGCTACACCTTC	CASSTLGQGVGYTF
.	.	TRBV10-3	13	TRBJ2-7	TGTGCCATCCAAATCGGAGTTGCCTACGAGCAGTACTTC	CAIQIGVAYEQYF
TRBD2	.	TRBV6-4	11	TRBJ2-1	TGTGCCAGCAGGCGGGGGGGGTGGCAGTTCTTC	CASRRGGWQFF
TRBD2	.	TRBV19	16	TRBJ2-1	TGTGCCAGTAGTCTATGGATTAGCGGGAGCGACGATGAGCAGTTCTTC	CASSLWISGSDDEQFF
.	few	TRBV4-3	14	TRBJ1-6	TGCGCCAGCAGCCAAGGACAGTATAATTCACCCCTCCACTTT	CASSQGQYNSPLHF
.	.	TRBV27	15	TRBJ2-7	TGTGCCAGCAGTACCATTGCAGGGGTCACCTACGAGCAGTACTTC	CASSTIAGVTYEQYF
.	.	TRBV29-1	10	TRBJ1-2	TGCAGCGTTGTAGCAGATGGCTACACCTTC	CSVVADGYTF
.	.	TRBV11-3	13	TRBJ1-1	TGTGCCAGCAGTCGAGAGTCGGACACTGAAGCTTTCTTT	CASSRESDTEAFF
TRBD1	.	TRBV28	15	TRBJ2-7	TGTGCCAGCAGCAGACAGGGGGGGCTAGAATACGAGCAGTACTTC	CASSRQGGLEYEQYF
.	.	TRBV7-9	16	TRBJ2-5	TGTGCCAGCAGCTTAGCTCTAGCGACGTACCAAGAGACCCAGTACTTC	CASSLALATYQETQYF
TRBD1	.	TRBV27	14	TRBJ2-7	TGTGCCAGCAGGCCCGGGACAGGGCATTACGAGCAGTACTTC	CASRPGTGHYEQYF
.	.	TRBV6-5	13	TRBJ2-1	TGTGCCAGCAGTTACTCGAACGATCAGGAGCAGTTCTTC	CASSYSNDQEQFF
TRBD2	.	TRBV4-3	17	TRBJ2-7	TGCGCCAGCAGCCAAGATAGGACTAGCGGGAGAGCCGACGAGCAGTACTTC	CASSQDRTSGRADEQYF
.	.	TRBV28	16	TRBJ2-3	TGTGCCAGCAGTCCCAGAATAGCGCCTAGCACAGATACGCAGTATTTT	CASSPRIAPSTDTQYF
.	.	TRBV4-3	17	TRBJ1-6	TGCGCCAGCAGCCAAGATATACTCCTCCCAGAGGGTTCACCCCTCCACTTT	CASSQDILLPEGSPLHF
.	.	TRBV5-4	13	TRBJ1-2	TGTGCCAGCAGCTTGGGAGGAGGTGATGGCTACACCTTC	CASSLGGGDGYTF
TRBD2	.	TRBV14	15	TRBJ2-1	TGTGCCAGCAGCCAAGGGACTAGACGTGGCGATGAGCAGTTCTTC	CASSQGTRRGDEQFF
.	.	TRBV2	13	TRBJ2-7	TGTGCCAGCAGAATAGAATACGGGTCGGAGCAGTACTTC	CASRIEYGSEQYF
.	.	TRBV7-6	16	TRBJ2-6	TGTGCCAGCAGCTTTCAGGGTGGTAATAGGGCCAACGTCCTGACTTTC	CASSFQGGNRANVLTF